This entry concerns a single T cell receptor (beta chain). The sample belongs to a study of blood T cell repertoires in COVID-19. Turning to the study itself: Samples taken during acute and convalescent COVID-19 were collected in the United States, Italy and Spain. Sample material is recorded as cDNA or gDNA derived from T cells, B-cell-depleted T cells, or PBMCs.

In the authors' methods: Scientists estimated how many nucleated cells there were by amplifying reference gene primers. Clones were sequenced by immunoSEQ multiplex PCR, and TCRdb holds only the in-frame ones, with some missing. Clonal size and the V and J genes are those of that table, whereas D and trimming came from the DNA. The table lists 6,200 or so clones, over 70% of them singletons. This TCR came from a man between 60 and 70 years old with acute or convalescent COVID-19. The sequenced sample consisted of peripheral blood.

The CDR3 DNA sequence: TGTGCCAGTAGTACCGGGGGACTACCCACAGATACGCAGTATTTT. Protein sequence: CASSTGGLPTDTQYF. V is TRBV19 and J is TRBJ2-3, with 7 nucleotides matching TRBD2. The germline gives CDR1 LNHDA, CDR2 SQIVND (reference sequence). J gave up 2 bases and V 4 bases, and 6 bases lay outside the gene matches. The CDR3 length is 15 residues.